This T cell receptor (beta chain) is from a study of blood T cell repertoires in COVID-19. About the research overall: Italy, Spain and the United States were the sources of the convalescent and acute COVID-19 samples.

This clone was seen only once. Germline V gene data show CDR1 as SGHTA and CDR2 as FQGNSA. The V end lost 4 bases, the J end lost 7 bases, and 17 bases lay between the germline ends. CDR3 length: 14 amino acids. Only in-frame clones appear in the TCRdb table, and some are missing; sequencing was by immunoSEQ multiplex PCR. The sample consists of more than 50,000 clones, 74% of them appearing once. Sequencing input: peripheral blood. This clonotype was obtained from a woman over 75 with acute or convalescent COVID-19. The V call is TRBV7-2, the J call TRBJ2-7, with a possible D match to TRBD2 (6 bases). This chain's CDR3 is CASSSGGVRGEQYF. The CDR3 nucleotides read TGTGCCAGCAGCTCTGGGGGAGTACGGGGGGAGCAGTACTTC.